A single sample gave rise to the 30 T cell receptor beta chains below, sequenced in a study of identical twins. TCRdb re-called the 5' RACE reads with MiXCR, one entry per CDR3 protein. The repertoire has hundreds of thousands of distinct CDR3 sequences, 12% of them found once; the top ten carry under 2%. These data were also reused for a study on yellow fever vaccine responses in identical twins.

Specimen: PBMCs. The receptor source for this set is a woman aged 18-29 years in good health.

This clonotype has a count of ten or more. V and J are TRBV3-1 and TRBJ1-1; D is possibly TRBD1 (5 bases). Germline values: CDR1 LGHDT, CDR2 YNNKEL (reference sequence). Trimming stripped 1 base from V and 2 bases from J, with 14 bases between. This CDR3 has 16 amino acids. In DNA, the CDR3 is TGTGCCAGCAGCCAAGGGTTAGGGGCTACAAACACTGAAGCTTTCTTT. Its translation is CASSQGLGATNTEAFF.

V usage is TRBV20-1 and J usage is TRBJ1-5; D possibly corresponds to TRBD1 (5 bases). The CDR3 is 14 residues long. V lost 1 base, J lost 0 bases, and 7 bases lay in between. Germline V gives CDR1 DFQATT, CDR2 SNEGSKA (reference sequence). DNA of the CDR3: TGCAGTGCTAGAGGGGACTATAGCAATCAGCCCCAGCATTTT. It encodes CSARGDYSNQPQHF.

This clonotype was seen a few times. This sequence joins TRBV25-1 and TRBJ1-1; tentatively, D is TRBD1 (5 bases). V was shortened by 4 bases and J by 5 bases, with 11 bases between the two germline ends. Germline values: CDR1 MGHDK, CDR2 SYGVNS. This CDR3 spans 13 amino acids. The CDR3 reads CASSVGGWTEAFF. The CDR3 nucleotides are TGTGCCAGCAGTGTTGGGGGGTGGACTGAAGCTTTCTTT.

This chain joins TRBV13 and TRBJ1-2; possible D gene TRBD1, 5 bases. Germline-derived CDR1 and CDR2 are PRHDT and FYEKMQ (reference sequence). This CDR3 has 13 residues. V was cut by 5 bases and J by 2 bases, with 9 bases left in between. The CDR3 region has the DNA TGTGCCAGCAGCCGACAGCAGAACTATGGCTACACCTTC. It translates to CASSRQQNYGYTF.

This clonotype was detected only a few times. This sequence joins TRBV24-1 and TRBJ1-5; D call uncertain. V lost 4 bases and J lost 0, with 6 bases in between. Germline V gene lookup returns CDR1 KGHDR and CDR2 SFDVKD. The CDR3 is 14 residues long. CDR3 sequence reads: CATSDPPSNQPQHF. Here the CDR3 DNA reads TGTGCCACCAGTGACCCCCCTAGCAATCAGCCCCAGCATTTT.

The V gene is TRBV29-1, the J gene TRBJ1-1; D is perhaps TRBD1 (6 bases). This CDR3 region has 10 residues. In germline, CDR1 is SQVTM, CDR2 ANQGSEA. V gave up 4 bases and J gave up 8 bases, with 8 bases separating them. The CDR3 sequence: CSVVGTEAFF. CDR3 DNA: TGCAGCGTTGTAGGGACAGAAGCTTTCTTT.

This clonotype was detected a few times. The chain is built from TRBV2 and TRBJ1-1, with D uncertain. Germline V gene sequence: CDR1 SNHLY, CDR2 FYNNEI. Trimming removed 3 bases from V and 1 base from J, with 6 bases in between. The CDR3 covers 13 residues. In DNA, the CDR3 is TGTGCCAGCAGTGATTCGCGGAACACTGAAGCTTTCTTT. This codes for CASSDSRNTEAFF.

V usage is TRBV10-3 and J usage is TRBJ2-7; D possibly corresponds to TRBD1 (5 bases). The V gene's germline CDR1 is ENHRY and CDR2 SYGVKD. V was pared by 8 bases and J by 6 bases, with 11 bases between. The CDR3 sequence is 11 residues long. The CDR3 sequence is CAIAGISEQYF. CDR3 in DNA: TGTGCCATCGCAGGGATAAGCGAGCAGTACTTC.

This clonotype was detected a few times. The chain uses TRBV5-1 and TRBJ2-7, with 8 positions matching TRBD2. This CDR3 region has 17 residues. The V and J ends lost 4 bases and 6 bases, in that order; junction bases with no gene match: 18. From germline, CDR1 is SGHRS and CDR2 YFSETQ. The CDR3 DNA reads TGCGCCAGCAGCCCCCAAAGAACCGGGACTAGTATGGGCGAGCAGTACTTC. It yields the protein CASSPQRTGTSMGEQYF.

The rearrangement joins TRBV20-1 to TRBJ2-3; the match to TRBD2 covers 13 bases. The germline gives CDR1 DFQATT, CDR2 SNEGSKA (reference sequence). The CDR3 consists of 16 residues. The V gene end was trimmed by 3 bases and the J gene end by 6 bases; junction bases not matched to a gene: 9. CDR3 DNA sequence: TGCAGTGCTAGGGTACTAGCGGGAGGGCCAGGGGATACGCAGTATTTT. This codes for CSARVLAGGPGDTQYF.

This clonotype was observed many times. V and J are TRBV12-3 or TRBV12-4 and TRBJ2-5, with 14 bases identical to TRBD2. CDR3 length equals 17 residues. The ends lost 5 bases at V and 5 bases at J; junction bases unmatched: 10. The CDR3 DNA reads TGTGCCAGCAGTCGTTCCGGGACTAGCGGGGGCTGGGAGACCCAGTACTTC. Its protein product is CASSRSGTSGGWETQYF.

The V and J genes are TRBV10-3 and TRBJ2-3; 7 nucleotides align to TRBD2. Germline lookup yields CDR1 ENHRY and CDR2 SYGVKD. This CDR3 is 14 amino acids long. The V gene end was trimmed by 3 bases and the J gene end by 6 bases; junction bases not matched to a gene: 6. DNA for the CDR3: TGTGCCATCAGTGAAATTAGCGGGCTCGATACGCAGTATTTT. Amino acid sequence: CAISEISGLDTQYF.

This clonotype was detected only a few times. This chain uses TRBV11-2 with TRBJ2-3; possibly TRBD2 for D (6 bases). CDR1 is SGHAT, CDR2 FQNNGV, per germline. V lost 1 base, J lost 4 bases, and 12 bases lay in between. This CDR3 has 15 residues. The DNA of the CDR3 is TGTGCCAGCAGCTTAGCCGGGAGAGCCGCAGATACGCAGTATTTT. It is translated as CASSLAGRAADTQYF.

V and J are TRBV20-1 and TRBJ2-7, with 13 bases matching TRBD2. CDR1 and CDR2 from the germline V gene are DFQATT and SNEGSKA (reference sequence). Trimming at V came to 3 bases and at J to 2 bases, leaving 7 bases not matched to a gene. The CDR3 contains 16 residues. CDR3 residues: CSASRLAGGRAYEQYF. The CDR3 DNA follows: TGCAGTGCTAGCCGACTAGCGGGAGGCCGGGCCTACGAGCAGTACTTC.

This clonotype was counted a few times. CDR3 nucleotides: TGTGCCATCACCCCAGGGGGCCAGAACACTGAAGCTTTCTTT. Translation: CAITPGGQNTEAFF. The rearrangement joins TRBV10-3 to TRBJ1-1; 8 bases are a match to TRBD1. The CDR3 spans 14 residues. V dropped 7 bases and J dropped 1; count of bases not matched to a gene: 5. Germline CDR1 ENHRY, CDR2 SYGVKD.

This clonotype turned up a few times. DNA of the CDR3: TGTGCCAGCAGTTTCGGGTTTCTCTACGAGCAGTACTTC. Its translation is CASSFGFLYEQYF. This chain uses TRBV28 with TRBJ2-7; D gene unclear. CDR1 is MDHEN, CDR2 SYDVKM, per germline. Deletions cut 3 bases from V and 3 bases from J, with 9 bases between. The CDR3 has 13 residues.

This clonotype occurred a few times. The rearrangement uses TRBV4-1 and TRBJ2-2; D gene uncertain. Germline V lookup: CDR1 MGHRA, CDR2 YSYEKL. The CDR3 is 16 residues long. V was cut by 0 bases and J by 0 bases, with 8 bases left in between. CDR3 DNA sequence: TGCGCCAGCAGCCAAGATGTCAGCGCGAACACCGGGGAGCTGTTTTTT. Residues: CASSQDVSANTGELFF.

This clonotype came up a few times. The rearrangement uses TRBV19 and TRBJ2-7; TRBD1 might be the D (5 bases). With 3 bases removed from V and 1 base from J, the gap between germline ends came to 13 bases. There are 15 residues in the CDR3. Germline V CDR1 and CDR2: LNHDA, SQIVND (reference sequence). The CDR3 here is CASSIPGKVSYEQYF. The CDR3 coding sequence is TGTGCCAGTAGTATCCCAGGGAAGGTATCCTACGAGCAGTACTTC.

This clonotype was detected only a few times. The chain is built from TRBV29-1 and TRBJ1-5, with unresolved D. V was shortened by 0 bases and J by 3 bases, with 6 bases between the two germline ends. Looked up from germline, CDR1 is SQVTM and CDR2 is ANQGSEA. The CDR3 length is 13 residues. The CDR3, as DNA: TGCAGCGTTGAAGAGCGCCCCAATCAGCCCCAGCATTTT. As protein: CSVEERPNQPQHF.

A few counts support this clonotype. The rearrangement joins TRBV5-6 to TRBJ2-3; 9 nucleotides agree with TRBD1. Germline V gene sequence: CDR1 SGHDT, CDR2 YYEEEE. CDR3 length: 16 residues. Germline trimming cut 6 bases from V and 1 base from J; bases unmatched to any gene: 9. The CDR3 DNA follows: TGTGCCAGCAACACACGGACAGGGGATCGCACAGATACGCAGTATTTT. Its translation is CASNTRTGDRTDTQYF.

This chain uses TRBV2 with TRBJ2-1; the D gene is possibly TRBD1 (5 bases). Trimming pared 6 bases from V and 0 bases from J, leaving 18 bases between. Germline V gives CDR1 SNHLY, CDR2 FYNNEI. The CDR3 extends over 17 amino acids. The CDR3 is CASRKGFTFPSYNEQFF. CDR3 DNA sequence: TGTGCCAGCAGAAAGGGGTTCACCTTCCCCTCCTACAATGAGCAGTTCTTC.

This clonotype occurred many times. The CDR3 loop reads CASSPLGTGELFF. DNA of the CDR3: TGTGCCAGCAGCCCCTTAGGGACCGGGGAGCTGTTTTTT. This chain joins TRBV7-9 and TRBJ2-2; D unresolved. The germline V gene encodes CDR1 SEHNR and CDR2 FQNEAQ (reference sequence). The ends were cut back, 5 bases at V and 5 bases at J, with 9 bases in the middle. The CDR3 runs 13 residues.

This chain's CDR3 is CASSLYPGGDYGYTF. CDR3 DNA: TGTGCCAGCAGTTTATATCCAGGGGGTGACTATGGCTACACCTTC. This sequence joins TRBV12-3 or TRBV12-4 and TRBJ1-2; 7 positions match TRBD1. The trim removed 2 bases at V and 3 bases at J, leaving 6 bases unmatched. The CDR3 has 15 residues.

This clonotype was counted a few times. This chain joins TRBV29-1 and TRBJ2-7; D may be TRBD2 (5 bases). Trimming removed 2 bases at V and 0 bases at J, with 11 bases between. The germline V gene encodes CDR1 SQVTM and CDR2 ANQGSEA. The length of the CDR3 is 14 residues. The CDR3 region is CSVEKAGSSYEQYF. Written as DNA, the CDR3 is TGCAGCGTTGAAAAGGCTGGGAGCTCCTACGAGCAGTACTTC.

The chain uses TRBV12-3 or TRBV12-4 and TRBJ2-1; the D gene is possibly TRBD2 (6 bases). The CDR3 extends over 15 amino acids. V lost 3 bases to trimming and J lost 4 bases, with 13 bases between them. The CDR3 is CASSFYRTIYNEQFF. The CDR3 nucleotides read TGTGCCAGCAGTTTTTACAGGACTATTTACAATGAGCAGTTCTTC.

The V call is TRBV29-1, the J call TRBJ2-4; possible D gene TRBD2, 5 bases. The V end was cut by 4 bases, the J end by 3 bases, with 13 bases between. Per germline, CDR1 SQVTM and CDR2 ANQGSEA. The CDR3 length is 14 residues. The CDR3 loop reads CSVVSGMGKNIQYF. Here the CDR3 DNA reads TGCAGCGTTGTTTCCGGGATGGGCAAAAACATTCAGTACTTC.

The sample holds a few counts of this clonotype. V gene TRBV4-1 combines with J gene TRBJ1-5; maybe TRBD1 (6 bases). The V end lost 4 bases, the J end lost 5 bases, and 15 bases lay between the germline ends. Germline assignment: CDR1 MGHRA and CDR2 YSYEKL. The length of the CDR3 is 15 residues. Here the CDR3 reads CASSRIVDSDQPQHF. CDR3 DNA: TGCGCCAGCAGCCGGATCGTGGACAGCGATCAGCCCCAGCATTTT.

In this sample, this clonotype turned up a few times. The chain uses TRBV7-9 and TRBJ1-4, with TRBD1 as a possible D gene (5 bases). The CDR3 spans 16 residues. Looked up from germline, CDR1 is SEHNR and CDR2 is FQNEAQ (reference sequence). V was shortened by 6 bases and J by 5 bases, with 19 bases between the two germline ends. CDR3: CASRPPPGLINEKLFF. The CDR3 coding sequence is TGTGCCAGCAGACCACCCCCGGGACTGATCAATGAAAAACTGTTTTTT.

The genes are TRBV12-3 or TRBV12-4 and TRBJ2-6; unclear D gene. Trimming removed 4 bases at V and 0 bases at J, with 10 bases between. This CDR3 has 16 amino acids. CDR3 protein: CASSSSGFSGANVLTF. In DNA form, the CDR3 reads TGTGCCAGCAGTTCTTCAGGCTTCTCTGGGGCCAACGTCCTGACTTTC.

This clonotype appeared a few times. The CDR3 region has the DNA TGCAGTGCTAGGCGCCGCGGGGGGGGTGAAAAACTGTTTTTT. Amino acid sequence: CSARRRGGGEKLFF. This chain links TRBV20-1 with TRBJ1-4, with a tentative D call TRBD1 (5 bases). V was shortened by 3 bases and J by 7 bases, with 15 bases between the two germline ends. CDR1 is DFQATT, CDR2 SNEGSKA, per germline (reference sequence). This CDR3 spans 14 amino acids.